This TCR beta chain came from a study of T cell responses to AZD1222 COVID-19 vaccine (dated by TCRdb to the early 2020s). Background on the whole study: TCR sequencing covered more than 230 trial participants: some 210 given two doses of AZD1222 and 26 given two doses of MenACWY control vaccine. Trial participants were enrolled into age subgroups of 18-55, 56-69 and 70-plus years, which contained about 150, 28 and 57 TCR-sequenced participants, respectively. Overall study outcomes, separate from this receptor: Most participants were white British and females outnumbered males, and the authors suggested that clonal diversity may have been underestimated. The 56-69-year group was small, and its depth increase did not reach significance, likely because of low power. Vaccine-associated CD4 TCRs spanned the whole spike protein, with dominant responses in regions 160-218 and 743-854. Spike-specific TCR breadth and depth rose significantly after two AZD1222 doses compared with day 0 and with MenACWY recipients. Reportedly, almost half of the unique spike-specific TCRs recognized epitopes lying outside the regions that are mutated in the B.1.351 and B.1.1.7 variants. Because no day 14 peak-response samples were available, the repertoires could be characterized only after the peak T cell response. Only six or seven AZD1222 recipients were SARS-CoV-2 seropositive at baseline, limiting conclusions about previously exposed vaccinees.

The CDR3 regions of human TCRbeta chains were analyzed by immunosequencing. In the original analysis: Repertoire TCRs were checked for matches against a reference library of SARS-CoV-2-specific TCRs that had been generated using the MIRA antigen-specificity platform. Breadth was defined as the fraction of unique TCRs that were SARS-CoV-2-associated. Depth was defined as the fraction of total T cells that were SARS-CoV-2-associated. Using the MIRA data, every spike-specific TCR was mapped to the spike region that the TCR reacted to and assigned to either a CD4 or a CD8 class. Log10-transformed breadth and depth values were compared by one-way ANOVA with Sidak's multiple comparisons tests. Imported from immuneACCESS, the table was reduced by TCRdb to in-frame sequences with V and J called. These copies leave out some clones; in studies compared against another copy, an unresolved V gene accounts for under half, and the cause of the remainder is not known. That table gives V, J and clone size, and the DNA gave D and trimming. Across this sample there are under 120,000 clones, with about 85% seen only once. The ten largest clones represent 2% to 2.5% of the sample.

The CDR1 and CDR2 encoded by the germline V gene (reference sequence) are LNHNV and YYDKDF. Taken from cysteine to phenylalanine, the CDR3 has 15 residues. Of all the DNA, just the CDR3 is kept, 45 bases in frame from base 1. V lost 1 base and J lost 11 bases, and the count of bases not matched to a germline gene is 11. Reading the label with the study, this specimen's time point is: about 28 days (+/-7) after the second vaccine dose. Because spike-specific TCR depth and breadth did not differ between the two schedules, AZD1222 recipients who got a second dose at roughly 4 weeks were pooled with those who got a second dose at roughly 12 weeks. The vaccinee samples were drawn from two UK trials, COV001 and COV002, one of which was a single-blind randomized controlled phase 2/3 trial testing AZD1222 (ChAdOx1 nCoV-19) in healthy adults. For TCRbeta chain sequencing, PBMC samples were collected from trial participants at day 0 and at day 28 after the second dose.

Note on this clone: Its antigen is not yet known. The input lacks base qualities; no much larger clone sits a single base away.

Rearrangement joined TRBV15 to TRBJ1-1, and 9 junction bases match TRBD1. This receptor was identified in an adult who received the AZD1222 COVID-19 vaccine. Source: peripheral blood, taken 28 days after the second AZD1222 dose. The DNA sequence is TGTGCCACCAGCAGAGGAAATACCGGGACAGGGACGGCTTTCTTT. Translation gives CATSRGNTGTGTAFF.